This TCR beta chain was captured in a study of blood T cell repertoires in COVID-19. Study-wide background: Researchers got acute and convalescent COVID-19 samples from the United States, Italy and Spain. Sources were T cells, B-cell-depleted T cells, or PBMCs; the material itself was cDNA or gDNA.

Authors' data handling: Estimated nucleated cell counts came from reference gene primer amplification. TCRdb's table, derived via immunoSEQ multiplex PCR, lists solely in-frame clones and lacks some. V and J calls and clone size are given by that table; D and trimming were obtained from the DNA. The sample has 45,000 to 50,000 clones; approximately 90% are singletons. The length of the CDR3 is 13 residues. Losses at the gene ends were 7 bases for V and 7 bases for J; bases not matched to a gene: 7. In germline, CDR1 is LGHDT, CDR2 YNNKEL (reference sequence). This receptor was obtained from a man between 45 and 60 years old with active COVID-19. The sequencing sample was made of peripheral blood. The J gene is TRBJ1-1, the V gene TRBV3-1 (or the pseudogene TRBV3-2); TRBD1 aligns across 9 bases. The CDR3, as DNA: TGTGCCAGCATCCGACAGGGGGGGGGTGAAGCTTTCTTT. Translating gives CASIRQGGGEAFF.